This entry describes one T cell receptor (beta chain). The method was immunoSEQ multiplex PCR; TCRdb's version includes in-frame clones alone and lacks a portion of them. This table holds approximately 230,000 clones, about 80% found once. The CDR3 runs to 15 residues. V gave up 0 bases and J gave up 4 bases, with 12 bases separating them. CDR1 is MGHRA, CDR2 YSYEKL, per germline. This record belongs to a study of blood T cell repertoires in COVID-19. Sequencing was carried out using peripheral blood. V usage is TRBV4-1 and J usage is TRBJ1-2; TRBD1 might be the D (5 bases). This receptor was obtained from an older man with acute or convalescent COVID-19. The CDR3 DNA sequence: TGCGCCAGCAGCCAAGATAGGGGCAGGCCCTATGGCTACACCTTC. Protein: CASSQDRGRPYGYTF.